In its sample, the clone carrying this T cell receptor beta chain was seen a few times. Its matching antigen is unknown. V shed 8 bases, J shed 8 bases, and the junction held 10 bases outside the gene matches. The CDR3 is 14 amino acids. Germline values: CDR1 KGHSH, CDR2 LQKENI. For sex, age, current smoking status and body mass index, every depressed patient had a pairwise-matched non-depressed control. CD4+ T cell purity was typically 85% to 95%. The assay was immunoSEQ multiplex PCR, and TCRdb's table has in-frame clones only and misses some. The repertoire holds some 25,000 clones, with about 90% as singletons. This entry belongs to a study of untreated major depressive disorder. Study-wide points: A comparatively small sample limits the generalizability of these findings. Depressed patients' CD4+ T cells carried increased TRBV05-01 (Vbeta 5.1) usage versus control CD4+ T cells.

The sequenced sample consisted of CD4+ T cells from PBMCs. The V call is TRBV18, the J call TRBJ1-4; 8 positions agree with TRBD1. The clonotype comes from a woman aged 25-40 years with major depressive disorder. CDR3 protein: CASRPGGGREKLFF. CDR3 nucleotide sequence: TGTGCCAGCCGACCAGGGGGCGGCCGCGAAAAACTGTTTTTT.